This TCR beta chain was captured by sequencing in a study of OX40 agonist ivuxolimab in advanced cancers. Study-wide findings and caveats: Researchers did not determine the expanded peripheral T cells' antigen specificity.

Clones were read by immunoSEQ multiplex PCR, and TCRdb kept only the in-frame ones, dropping some. The data show 80,000 to 95,000 clones, with around 90% seen just once and roughly 1.4% held by the top ten. CDR3 length: 13 amino acids. The V gene lost 5 bases and the J gene lost 4 bases, with 8 bases spanning the gap. CDR1 is KGHSH and CDR2 is LQKENI in the germline V gene. As concerns this clone: What it binds is not known.

The V gene is TRBV18, the J gene TRBJ2-2; D is perhaps TRBD2 (5 bases). This receptor was identified in an adult with an advanced solid tumor such as melanoma, head and neck, liver or kidney cancer. The input for sequencing was CD4+ or CD8+ T cells sorted from blood, taken in a trial of the OX40 agonist ivuxolimab. CDR3 nucleotides: TGTGCCAGCTCATCGACTACCACCGGGGAGCTGTTTTTT. The encoded protein is CASSSTTTGELFF. The whole variable domain, remainder taken from reference TRBV18 and TRBJ2-2, is NAGVMQNPRHLVRRRGQEARLRCSPMKGHSHVYWYRQLPEEGLKFMVYLQKENIIDESGMPKERFSAEFPKEGPSILRIQQVVRGDSAAYFCASSSTTTGELFFGEGSRLTVL.